This T cell receptor beta chain derives from a study of blood T cell repertoires in COVID-19. The wider study: In each case, the material was cDNA or gDNA derived from T cells, B-cell-depleted T cells, or PBMCs.

Authors' methods: Nucleated cell counts were estimated from reference gene primer amplification. The protocol was immunoSEQ multiplex PCR, while the TCRdb copy is restricted to in-frame clones and leaves out a portion. That table gives V, J and clone size, and the DNA gave D and trimming. The repertoire includes 44,000 or so clones, about nine tenths of them detected once, and just over 9% sits in the top ten. V gave up 0 bases and J gave up 4 bases, with 15 bases separating them. Germline assignment: CDR1 KGHSH and CDR2 LQKENI. This CDR3 has 16 residues. J is TRBJ2-5 and V is TRBV18; D possibly corresponds to TRBD2 (7 bases). Sequencing was carried out using peripheral blood. The receptor's source is a human donor in a cohort sampled during active COVID-19. CDR3 bases: TGTGCCAGCTCACCACCAGGGGGGGGCCGTGGAGAGACCCAGTACTTC. This encodes CASSPPGGGRGETQYF.